This is a list of T cell receptor beta chains from one sample in a study of neurological immune-mediated disorders. TCRdb recomputed calls from the 5' RACE reads with MiXCR, one row per CDR3 protein. The profile covers approximately 47,000 distinct CDR3 sequences, with approximately 12% appearing a single time and about an eighth taken by the ten largest. Sample: PBMCs. These TCRs come from a man aged 30 to 39 in good health. CDR3s include the opening cysteine and the closing phenylalanine or tryptophan. The order of the fields is J gene, clone size, D gene, V gene, CDR3 protein, CDR3 DNA. A D gene is named only where the DNA matches it firmly. The size of a clone is reported for some rows only, either as once, few or many, or as a class for expanded clones.

TRBJ2-1,many,TRBD2,TRBV3-1,CASSQDHGTSGMILLNEQFF,TGTGCCAGCAGCCAAGATCATGGGACTAGCGGGATGATTCTGTTAAATGAGCAGTTCTTC
TRBJ2-1,few,-,TRBV20-1,CSASGQASSYNEQFF,TGCAGTGCTAGCGGGCAGGCCAGCTCCTACAATGAGCAGTTCTTC
TRBJ1-1,many,TRBD1,TRBV20-1,CSAPGTVTVEAFF,TGCAGTGCCCCCGGGACAGTAACCGTCGAAGCTTTCTTT
TRBJ2-1,many,TRBD2,TRBV20-1,CSARDLTGFGTSGRGINEQFF,TGCAGTGCTAGAGATTTGACTGGGTTTGGGACTAGCGGGAGGGGTATCAATGAGCAGTTCTTC
TRBJ2-2,many,-,TRBV10-3,CAISFSLNTGELFF,TGTGCCATCAGTTTCAGTCTTAACACCGGGGAGCTGTTTTTT
TRBJ2-4,many,-,TRBV29-1,CSVGRSGVGAKNIQYF,TGCAGCGTTGGTCGGTCCGGGGTAGGGGCCAAAAACATTCAGTACTTC
TRBJ2-7,many,TRBD1,TRBV10-3,CAISVGTGVEQYF,TGTGCCATCAGTGTAGGGACAGGCGTCGAGCAGTACTTC
TRBJ2-2,many,-,TRBV10-3,CAISEIQEVLFF,TGTGCCATCAGTGAAATACAAGAGGTGCTGTTTTTT
TRBJ2-2,-,-,TRBV20-1,CSARDLERQPTGELFF,TGCAGTGCTAGAGATCTCGAGCGTCAGCCGACCGGGGAGCTGTTTTTT
TRBJ2-7,many,TRBD1,TRBV7-9,CASSGTATYEQYF,TGTGCCAGCAGTGGGACAGCCACCTACGAGCAGTACTTC
TRBJ2-2,few,TRBD2,TRBV25-1,CANPAPGVPGLATGELFF,TGTGCCAACCCAGCTCCGGGAGTACCGGGACTAGCCACCGGGGAGCTGTTTTTT
TRBJ2-3,many,TRBD1,TRBV7-6,CASSQQTGAQYF,TGTGCCAGCAGTCAGCAGACAGGGGCACAGTATTTT